Sequencing of this T cell receptor beta chain was carried out in a study of blood T cell repertoires in COVID-19. V lost 5 bases, J lost 2 bases, and 5 bases stayed unmatched. Per germline, CDR1 LNHDA and CDR2 SQIVND (reference sequence). This CDR3 contains 14 residues. Sequencing was performed with immunoSEQ multiplex PCR; in TCRdb, only in-frame clones are kept and a portion is missing. The sample contains around 20,000 clones, around 90% of which appear only once. What was sequenced was peripheral blood. The sequence came from a human donor in a cohort sampled during active COVID-19. This rearrangement joins TRBV19 to TRBJ1-2, with 7 bases lining up with TRBD1. This CDR3 reads CASSSKTGNYGYTF. DNA for the CDR3: TGTGCCAGTAGTTCAAAGACAGGGAACTATGGCTACACCTTC.